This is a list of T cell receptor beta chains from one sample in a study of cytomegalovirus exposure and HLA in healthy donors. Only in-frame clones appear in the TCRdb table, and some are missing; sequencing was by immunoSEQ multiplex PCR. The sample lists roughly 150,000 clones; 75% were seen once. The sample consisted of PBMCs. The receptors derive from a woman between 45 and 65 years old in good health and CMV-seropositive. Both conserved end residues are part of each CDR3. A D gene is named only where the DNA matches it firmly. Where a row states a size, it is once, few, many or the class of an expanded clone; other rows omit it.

DNA: TGTGCAAGTCGCAACCGGGACAGGTATTCCTCTAACTATGGCTACACCTTC
CDR3: CASRNRDRYSSNYGYTF
size: few
D: -
V: TRBV12-2
J: TRBJ1-2

DNA: TGTGCCAGCAGTGTAACGGGGGGGTTCTGGAATGAGCAGTTCTTC
CDR3: CASSVTGGFWNEQFF
size: -
D: TRBD2
V: TRBV2
J: TRBJ2-1

DNA: TGTGCCAGCAGCTTCAGGGTGAACACTGAAGCTTTCTTT
CDR3: CASSFRVNTEAFF
size: -
D: -
V: TRBV5-5
J: TRBJ1-1

DNA: TGCAGCGCCAAACCAGGGACAGCGAACACTGAAGCTTTCTTT
CDR3: CSAKPGTANTEAFF
size: few
D: TRBD1
V: TRBV29-1
J: TRBJ1-1

DNA: TGTGCCAGCAGCTTAGGAAGTCAGGGGGCCTCCTACGAGCAGTACTTC
CDR3: CASSLGSQGASYEQYF
size: -
D: TRBD1
V: TRBV7-2
J: TRBJ2-7

DNA: TGTGCCAGTAGTACGCAGACAGGGGGTAGACAGCCCCAGCATTTT
CDR3: CASSTQTGGRQPQHF
size: -
D: TRBD1
V: TRBV19
J: TRBJ1-5

DNA: TGTGCCAGCAGTCCTCAGGGGGCTAATGAAGCTTTCTTT
CDR3: CASSPQGANEAFF
size: few
D: TRBD1
V: TRBV2
J: TRBJ1-1

DNA: TGCGCCAGCAGCCAAGACCAGACAGGGGGCAACACTGAAGCTTTCTTT
CDR3: CASSQDQTGGNTEAFF
size: -
D: TRBD1
V: TRBV4-1
J: TRBJ1-1

DNA: TGTGCCAGCAGCGTCGAAGGGGGTGCCAATCAGCCCCAGCATTTT
CDR3: CASSVEGGANQPQHF
size: many
D: -
V: TRBV11-2
J: TRBJ1-5

DNA: TGTGCCGCAATGTGGAGCTCCTATAATTCACCCCTCCACTTT
CDR3: CAAMWSSYNSPLHF
size: -
D: -
V: TRBV7-8
J: TRBJ1-6

DNA: TGTGCCATCGGCAATAGTTTAGGGACAGCTACGCAGTATTTT
CDR3: CAIGNSLGTATQYF
size: -
D: TRBD1
V: TRBV10-3
J: TRBJ2-3

DNA: TGTGCCAGCAGTCGGGGACAGGTGAACACTGAAGCTTTCTTT
CDR3: CASSRGQVNTEAFF
size: -
D: TRBD1
V: TRBV6-5
J: TRBJ1-1

DNA: TGTGCCAGCAGTTACCGGTCAGGGAGGGATTCACCCCTCCACTTT
CDR3: CASSYRSGRDSPLHF
size: -
D: -
V: TRBV6-5
J: TRBJ1-6

DNA: TGTGCCAGCAGCTTCTCGGGGGGGTCGAACGAGCAGTACTTC
CDR3: CASSFSGGSNEQYF
size: -
D: TRBD2
V: TRBV13
J: TRBJ2-7

DNA: TGTGCCAGCAGCGGGGGACAGGGAATACAGCCCCAGCATTTT
CDR3: CASSGGQGIQPQHF
size: -
D: TRBD1
V: TRBV5-8
J: TRBJ1-5

DNA: TGTGCCAGCTCACAATCGACAGGGTATTTTACTGAAGCTTTCTTT
CDR3: CASSQSTGYFTEAFF
size: -
D: TRBD1
V: TRBV18
J: TRBJ1-1

DNA: TGTGCCAGCAGCTTGATGGACAGGGGTTATGGTCAGCCCCAGCATTTT
CDR3: CASSLMDRGYGQPQHF
size: once
D: TRBD1
V: TRBV5-6
J: TRBJ1-5

DNA: TGTGCCAGCAGCTCATCAGGGGGGTCCGGGGAGCTGTTTTTT
CDR3: CASSSSGGSGELFF
size: -
D: -
V: TRBV6-1
J: TRBJ2-2

DNA: TGTGCCAGCAGTGACCCGCACGATCCTGAGGGCAATACTGAAGCTTTCTTT
CDR3: CASSDPHDPEGNTEAFF
size: -
D: -
V: TRBV2
J: TRBJ1-1

DNA: TGCGCCAGCAGCAAGGGGAAGGGTAACTATGGCTACACCTTC
CDR3: CASSKGKGNYGYTF
size: -
D: -
V: TRBV4-1
J: TRBJ1-2

DNA: TGTGCCAGCTCGCGAATACCGGGACAGGGGAAGGGTGAGCAGTTCTTC
CDR3: CASSRIPGQGKGEQFF
size: -
D: TRBD1
V: TRBV18
J: TRBJ2-1

DNA: TGTGCCTGGAACAAGGTGGGAGCCAGAACCATCTATGGCTACACCTTC
CDR3: CAWNKVGARTIYGYTF
size: few
D: -
V: TRBV30
J: TRBJ1-2

DNA: TGTGCTAGTGGTTCCGCAGACAGGGACTATGGCTACACCTTC
CDR3: CASGSADRDYGYTF
size: -
D: TRBD1
V: TRBV12-5
J: TRBJ1-2

DNA: TGTGCCAGCAGTGATCGAGGTGGCACCGGGGAGCTGTTTTTT
CDR3: CASSDRGGTGELFF
size: -
D: -
V: TRBV6-1
J: TRBJ2-2